The T cell receptor (beta chain) under discussion was sequenced for a study of vaccination effects on CD4 cells after COVID-19. On the study more broadly: Of the BNT162b2 and mRNA-1273 vaccines, participants received two doses of one or the other. Regarding the study as a whole: Infection-derived and vaccine-derived clones contracted markedly late after vaccination. Missing from the study were early post-infection timepoints, and its convalescent patients were few.

The CDR3 extends over 12 amino acids. The V end was cut by 4 bases, the J end by 7 bases, with 8 bases between. CDR1 and CDR2 from the germline V gene are SNHLY and FYNNEI. Libraries were prepared by immunoSEQ multiplex PCR; TCRdb keeps only in-frame clonotypes and omits some of them. This table has tens of thousands of clones, roughly 76% appearing once. After expansion with viral peptide pools in the ViraFEST assay, antigen-specific CD4+ T cells were sequenced. Following a 10-day culture, CD4+ T cells were purified. In the vaccine recipients, nucleocapsid antibodies were negative and there was no prior SARS-CoV-2 infection. Some 2.2 million PBMC per well received approximately 9.4 IU/ml IL-2 and approximately 9.2 ug/ml peptides in culture. As for this clone: Its antigen is undetermined.

The specimen was CD4+ T cells from PBMCs cultured with HCoV-OC43 spike peptides, collected before COVID-19 vaccination. The subset: HCoV-OC43 spike overlapping peptide pool stimulation. The origin of this receptor is a human donor who received a COVID-19 vaccine. The chain joins TRBV2 to TRBJ1-5; D remains ambiguous. The CDR3 region has the DNA TGTGCCAGCAGTGGCACATTACAGCCCCAGCATTTT. Protein: CASSGTLQPQHF. Based on the CDR3 plus reference TRBV2 and TRBJ1-5, the full variable domain is EPEVTQTPSHQVTQMGQEVILRCVPISNHLYFYWYRQILGQKVEFLVSFYNNEISEKSEIFDDQFSVERPDGSNFTLKIRSTKLEDSAMYFCASSGTLQPQHFGDGTRLSIL.